The clone carrying this T cell receptor beta chain was picked up many times. The junction differs from germline at one of its ends, possibly a read error. The data belong to a study of T-cell reconstitution after alpha-beta-depleted transplantation in children. Looked up from germline, CDR1 is SGHRS and CDR2 is YFSETQ. The CDR3 totals 14 residues. TCRbeta library construction was performed incorporating unique molecular identifiers. TCRdb recomputed calls from the PCR reads with MiXCR, one row per CDR3 protein. The profile shows 640,000 or so distinct CDR3 sequences, approximately 15% of them singletons.

The sequenced sample was PBMCs from the stem cell graft donor, obtained from the stem cell graft. The clonotype originates from a human donor who donated a stem cell graft to a child with acute myeloid leukemia. V is TRBV5-1 and J is TRBJ2-2, with D perhaps matching TRBD1 (6 bases). The CDR3 DNA follows: TGTGCCAGCAGCTTGGACAGAAACACCGGGGAGCTGTTTTTT. Translated: CASSLDRNTGELFF.